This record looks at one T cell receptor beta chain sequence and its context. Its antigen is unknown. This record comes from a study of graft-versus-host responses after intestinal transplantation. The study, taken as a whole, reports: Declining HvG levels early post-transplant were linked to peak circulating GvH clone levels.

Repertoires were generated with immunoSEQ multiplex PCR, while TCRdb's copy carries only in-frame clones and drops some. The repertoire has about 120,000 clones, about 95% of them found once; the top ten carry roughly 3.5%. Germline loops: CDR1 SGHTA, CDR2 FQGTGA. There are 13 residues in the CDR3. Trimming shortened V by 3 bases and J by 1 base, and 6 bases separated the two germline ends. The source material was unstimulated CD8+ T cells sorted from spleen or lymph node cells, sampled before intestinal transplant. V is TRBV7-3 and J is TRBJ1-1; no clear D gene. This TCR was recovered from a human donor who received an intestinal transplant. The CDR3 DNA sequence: TGTGCCAGCAGCTTCGAAGAGAACACTGAAGCTTTCTTT. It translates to CASSFEENTEAFF.